The next 23 T cell receptor beta chains were all read from a single sample in a study of blood T cell repertoires in COVID-19. TCRdb's table, derived via immunoSEQ multiplex PCR, lists solely in-frame clones and lacks some. There are about 200,000 clones in the sample; about 86% occur only once, and approximately 0.75% lies in the top ten. The sample consisted of peripheral blood. Receptors were obtained from a woman in her seventies with acute or convalescent COVID-19.

This clone was seen a few times. CDR3 nucleotides: TGTGCCAGCAGCAGGGGACAGGGAAGCAATCAGCCCCAGCATTTT. Translated, it gives CASSRGQGSNQPQHF. The chain joins TRBV6-5 to TRBJ1-5, with 9 nucleotides matching TRBD1. The CDR3 length is 15 residues. Germline assignment: CDR1 MNHEY and CDR2 SVGAGI. Trimming cost V 6 bases and J 1 base; bases outside gene matches: 4.

The table lists this clone with a few counts. This rearrangement joins TRBV7-6 to TRBJ1-1; TRBD1 matches at 7 bases. After removal of 1 base from V and 4 bases from J, the junction contained 6 bases not matched to a gene. From germline, CDR1 is SGHVS and CDR2 FNYEAQ. This CDR3 contains 15 residues. This CDR3 reads CASSLDPGQTTEAFF. The CDR3 bases are TGTGCCAGCAGCTTAGACCCGGGACAGACCACTGAAGCTTTCTTT.

As concerns this clone: The same CDR3 arises from other DNA sequences in this sample as well. The CDR3 region is CASSVGSGRYNEQFF. Here the CDR3 DNA reads TGTGCCAGCAGCGTAGGTAGCGGGCGTTACAATGAGCAGTTCTTC. This chain connects TRBV9 to TRBJ2-1, with TRBD2 matching 7 bases. Germline V gene data show CDR1 as SGDLS and CDR2 as YYNGEE. The CDR3 extends over 15 amino acids. The junction had 4 bases not matched to a gene; V was cut back by 0 bases and J by 4 bases.

V is TRBV9 and J is TRBJ2-1; D might be TRBD2 (6 bases). The CDR3 is made up of 13 amino acids. The germline gives CDR1 SGDLS, CDR2 YYNGEE. V gave up 1 base and J gave up 10 bases, with 12 bases separating them. CDR3 region: CASSVRGAGEQFF. The DNA of the CDR3 is TGTGCCAGCAGCGTAAGAGGGGCGGGGGAGCAGTTCTTC. The full variable domain, in which reference TRBV9 and TRBJ2-1 provide the parts outside the CDR3, is DSGVTQTPKHLITATGQRVTLRCSPRSGDLSVYWYQQSLDQGLQFLIQYYNGEERAKGNILERFSAQQFPDLHSELNLSSLELGDSALYFCASSVRGAGEQFFGPGTRLTVL.

The genes are TRBV7-9 and TRBJ2-5, with TRBD1 matching 8 bases. J gave up 5 bases and V 5 bases, and 10 bases lay outside the gene matches. This CDR3 comprises 15 residues. Per the germline V gene, CDR1 is SEHNR and CDR2 is FQNEAQ (reference sequence). This CDR3 is CASSPNQGAGETQYF. In DNA form, the CDR3 reads TGTGCCAGCAGCCCAAATCAGGGGGCCGGCGAGACCCAGTACTTC. Full variable domain (remainder filled in from reference TRBV7-9 and TRBJ2-5): DTGVSQNPRHKITKRGQNVTFRCDPISEHNRLYWYRQTLGQGPEFLTYFQNEAQLEKSRLLSDRFSAERPKGSFSTLEIQRTEQGDSAMYLCASSPNQGAGETQYFGPGTRLLVL.

This chain connects TRBV5-1 to TRBJ1-6; unclear D gene. The germline gives CDR1 SGHRS, CDR2 YFSETQ. Deletions cut 3 bases from V and 9 bases from J, with 16 bases between. The CDR3 sequence is 15 residues long. The CDR3 is CASSYYQSFGSPLHF. The CDR3 nucleotides read TGCGCCAGCAGCTATTACCAGTCGTTTGGTTCACCCCTCCACTTT.

V and J are TRBV18 and TRBJ2-5, with D tentatively TRBD1 (6 bases). V was trimmed by 4 bases and J by 4 bases, leaving 10 bases between them. Germline V gene data show CDR1 as KGHSH and CDR2 as LQKENI. The CDR3 is made up of 13 amino acids. The CDR3: CASSRRQAETQYF. The DNA of the CDR3 is TGTGCCAGCTCACGGCGACAGGCAGAGACCCAGTACTTC.

The gene calls are TRBV6-6 and TRBJ1-5; possible D gene TRBD1, 6 bases. This CDR3 comprises 17 residues. Germline values: CDR1 MNHNY, CDR2 SVGAGI (reference sequence). V shed 5 bases and J shed 2 bases, with 19 bases lying between them. CDR3 coding DNA: TGTGCCAGCAGTCCATGCCGGCAGGGGAATTGCAATCAGCCCCAGCATTTT. This translates into CASSPCRQGNCNQPQHF.

The rearrangement links TRBV18 to TRBJ2-5; a weak D match, TRBD2 (6 bases). Deletions cut 3 bases from V and 5 bases from J, with 10 bases between. The CDR3 length is 13 residues. CDR1 is KGHSH and CDR2 is LQKENI in the germline V gene. The chain's CDR3 is CASSPVRGETQYF. CDR3 DNA sequence: TGTGCCAGCTCACCCGTACGGGGGGAGACCCAGTACTTC.

Worth noting for this clone: The sample contains more than one DNA sequence encoding this CDR3. In nucleotides, the CDR3 is TGTGCCAGCTCACCCGTCCAAGAGACCCAGTACTTC. It yields the protein CASSPVQETQYF. The rearrangement links TRBV18 to TRBJ2-5; D is unclear. Germline V gene sequence: CDR1 KGHSH, CDR2 LQKENI. The CDR3 covers 12 residues. V lost 3 bases, J lost 1 base, and 3 bases lay in between.

V is TRBV19 and J is TRBJ1-6; D is undetermined. CDR3 size: 12 residues. The V and J ends lost 1 base and 7 bases respectively, with 2 bases between them. CDR1 is LNHDA, CDR2 SQIVND, per germline (reference sequence). CDR3 sequence reads: CASSIANSPLHF. The CDR3 region has the DNA TGTGCCAGTAGTATAGCGAATTCACCCCTCCACTTT.

The V gene is TRBV4-1, the J gene TRBJ1-1; perhaps TRBD1 as D (6 bases). CDR3 length: 14 amino acids. The V end was cut by 2 bases, the J end by 1 base, with 8 bases between. Germline values: CDR1 MGHRA, CDR2 YSYEKL. CDR3: CASSQPGQNTEAFF. The CDR3 DNA is TGCGCCAGCAGCCAACCGGGACAGAACACTGAAGCTTTCTTT.

The table lists this clone with a few counts. The chain combines TRBV15 with TRBJ2-4, with D tentatively TRBD2 (5 bases). From germline, CDR1 is LNHNV and CDR2 YYDKDF (reference sequence). Trimming took 0 bases from V and 2 from J, leaving 8 bases between them. The CDR3 covers 15 residues. The CDR3 coding sequence is TGTGCCACCAGCAGAGATTCCGGGACCAAAAACATTCAGTACTTC. The encoded protein is CATSRDSGTKNIQYF.

This clone was found a few times. The V and J genes are TRBV5-1 and TRBJ1-6; a weak D match, TRBD1 (5 bases). This CDR3 contains 17 residues. With 5 bases removed from V and 0 bases from J, the gap between germline ends came to 15 bases. CDR1 is SGHRS and CDR2 is YFSETQ in the germline V gene. CDR3 coding DNA: TGCGCCAGCAGTCGGGGACTTCTCAGCTCCTATAATTCACCCCTCCACTTT. Translating gives CASSRGLLSSYNSPLHF.

The chain links TRBV11-2 to TRBJ1-1; 7 nucleotides align to TRBD1. V shed 5 bases, J shed 12 bases, and the junction held 24 bases outside the gene matches. This CDR3 has 17 amino acids. Per the germline V gene, CDR1 is SGHAT and CDR2 is FQNNGV. CDR3 protein: CASSPTSYRTGPRRSFF. CDR3 coding DNA: TGTGCCAGCAGCCCTACCTCTTACCGGACAGGACCGAGGAGGTCTTTCTTT.

This clone appeared a few times. The rearrangement links TRBV2 to TRBJ1-1, with D hard to call. Looked up from germline, CDR1 is SNHLY and CDR2 is FYNNEI. Trimming stripped 5 bases from V and 1 base from J, with 17 bases between. This CDR3 contains 16 residues. The CDR3 region has the DNA TGTGCCAGCAGTTCACCACACAGAGCCTCGAACACTGAAGCTTTCTTT. Its translation is CASSSPHRASNTEAFF.

The count of this clone is one. The chain has TRBV5-5 and TRBJ2-1; 7 nucleotides line up with TRBD1. Germline values: CDR1 SGHKS, CDR2 YYEKEE (reference sequence). V was clipped by 2 bases and J by 9 bases; unmatched bases: 11. There are 15 residues in the CDR3. The CDR3 sequence: CASSFTPDRAVEQFF. CDR3 DNA: TGTGCCAGCAGCTTCACCCCTGACAGGGCGGTTGAGCAGTTCTTC.

The chain joins TRBV20-1 to TRBJ2-3; 7 nucleotides match TRBD2. Trimming at V came to 6 bases and at J to 3 bases, leaving 0 bases not matched to a gene. The V gene's germline CDR1 is DFQATT and CDR2 SNEGSKA (reference sequence). The CDR3 spans 11 residues. CDR3 protein: CSAGRTDTQYF. CDR3 nucleotide sequence: TGCAGTGCCGGGAGGACAGATACGCAGTATTTT.

The rearrangement links TRBV28 to TRBJ2-5; perhaps TRBD1 as D (6 bases). The CDR3 runs to 15 residues. V gave up 2 bases and J gave up 5 bases, with 15 bases separating them. CDR1 and CDR2 (germline): MDHEN, SYDVKM. CDR3 in amino acids: CASSLGGDRFETQYF. Here the CDR3 DNA reads TGTGCCAGCAGTTTAGGGGGTGACAGGTTCGAGACCCAGTACTTC. The variable domain in full, completed from reference TRBV28 and TRBJ2-5, reads DVKVTQSSRYLVKRTGEKVFLECVQDMDHENMFWYRQDPGLGLRLIYFSYDVKMKEKGDIPEGYSVSREKKERFSLILESASTNQTSMYLCASSLGGDRFETQYFGPGTRLLVL.

The chain joins TRBV7-8 to TRBJ1-5; D unresolved. V was shortened by 1 base and J by 0 bases, with 7 bases between the two germline ends. CDR3 length: 15 residues. CDR1 is SGHVS, CDR2 FQNEAQ, per germline. This CDR3 reads CASSLGRDSNQPQHF. CDR3 bases: TGTGCCAGCAGCTTAGGGAGGGATAGCAATCAGCCCCAGCATTTT.

V usage is TRBV4-1 and J usage is TRBJ1-6; 8 nucleotides match TRBD1. The CDR3 loop spans 14 amino acids. The V and J ends lost 4 bases and 10 bases, in that order; junction bases with no gene match: 6. Germline V gives CDR1 MGHRA, CDR2 YSYEKL. CDR3 sequence (DNA): TGCGCCAGCAGCCGACAGGGGATAGAGTCACCCCTCCACTTT. Translating it yields CASSRQGIESPLHF.

The V and J genes are TRBV10-3 and TRBJ1-4; 7 bases match TRBD1. This CDR3 spans 15 amino acids. The ends lost 6 bases at V and 0 bases at J; junction bases unmatched: 4. CDR1 and CDR2 (germline): ENHRY, SYGVKD. The CDR3 loop is CAISAQGATNEKLFF. The CDR3 nucleotides read TGTGCCATCAGCGCCCAGGGGGCAACTAATGAAAAACTGTTTTTT.

The rearrangement uses TRBV5-4 and TRBJ2-3, with D tentatively TRBD1 (6 bases). V lost 5 bases and J 3 bases, leaving 10 bases between the germline ends. The CDR3 length is 13 residues. CDR1 and CDR2 (germline): SGHNT, YYREEE (reference sequence). The CDR3 loop is CASRATGTDTQYF. The CDR3 nucleotides read TGTGCCAGCAGGGCGACAGGTACAGATACGCAGTATTTT.